The 5 T cell receptor beta chains listed next were all sequenced from one sample in a study of blood T cells in healthy people across ages. Using a J-beta primer mix together with a sample-barcoded 5' primer, a second PCR was run for roughly 6 to 12 cycles. TCRdb reprocessed the 5' RACE reads via MiXCR and lists one record per CDR3 protein. The sample lists 1 million or so distinct CDR3 sequences, 45% occurring once. The sequenced material came from blood. The receptors come from an older woman in good health.

This clonotype has more than one count but fewer than ten. The V and J genes are TRBV7-8 and TRBJ1-4; tentative D call: TRBD1 (6 bases). The CDR3 is made up of 14 amino acids. V gave up 4 bases and J gave up 5 bases, with 11 bases separating them. Germline V gives CDR1 SGHVS, CDR2 FQNEAQ. The CDR3 bases are TGTGCCAGCAGCTACGGACAGCCCAATGAAAAACTGTTTTTT. Its protein product is CASSYGQPNEKLFF.

The V and J genes are TRBV6-2 or TRBV6-3 and TRBJ2-5, with 11 bases fitting TRBD1. The CDR3 contains 15 residues. With V trimmed by 6 bases and J by 4 bases, 7 bases remained unmatched. Germline V CDR1 and CDR2: MNHEY, SVGEGT. The CDR3 DNA sequence: TGTGCCAGCAGCCGCAGGACAGGGGGCGCAGAGACCCAGTACTTC. Protein: CASSRRTGGAETQYF.

This clonotype was seen more than once but under ten times. This chain links TRBV20-1 with TRBJ1-5; D is unresolved. This CDR3 is 14 amino acids long. The V gene's germline CDR1 is DFQATT and CDR2 SNEGSKA (reference sequence). Trimming took off 3 bases at V and 2 bases at J, with 11 bases between the two ends. CDR3 in DNA: TGCAGTGCTAGTACCCGGGCGGGCAATCAGCCCCAGCATTTT. Its translation is CSASTRAGNQPQHF.

This clonotype came up a few times. The chain is built from TRBV20-1 and TRBJ2-1; D is possibly TRBD2 (6 bases). The germline CDR1 and CDR2 sequences are DFQATT and SNEGSKA (reference sequence). The CDR3 spans 15 residues. The V end was cut by 6 bases, the J end by 0 bases, with 15 bases between. For the CDR3, the DNA is TGCAGTGCGGTCGGGAGCGGCAGCTCCTACAATGAGCAGTTCTTC. It specifies CSAVGSGSSYNEQFF.

V and J are TRBV27 and TRBJ1-1, with a possible D match to TRBD1 (5 bases). Germline lookup yields CDR1 MNHEY and CDR2 SMNVEV (reference sequence). Trimming removed 5 bases at V and 0 bases at J, with 13 bases between. This CDR3 has 15 amino acids. CDR3 loop: CASSHLQALNTEAFF. The CDR3 nucleotides are TGTGCCAGCAGTCATCTACAGGCACTGAACACTGAAGCTTTCTTT.